This TCR beta chain emerged from a study of T cell responses to AZD1222 COVID-19 vaccine. Study-level results: Spike-specific TCR breadth and depth grew following two AZD1222 doses.

As concerns this clone: Its matching antigen is unknown.

Libraries were prepared by immunoSEQ multiplex PCR; TCRdb keeps only in-frame clonotypes and omits some of them. Of about 89,000 clones listed, 75% to 95% were seen once; the top ten hold roughly 12%. Between the trimmed V and J ends, which lost 4 bases and 9 bases, there was a span of 13 bases. Germline CDR1 is SGHTA and CDR2 is FQGNSA. The CDR3 runs 14 residues. Sequencing used peripheral blood, obtained 28 days after the second AZD1222 dose. The genes are TRBV7-2 and TRBJ1-6, with D possibly matching TRBD1 (6 bases). The TCR originated in an adult who received the AZD1222 COVID-19 vaccine. This chain's CDR3 is CASSSQGQGSPLHF. The CDR3 coding sequence is TGTGCCAGCAGCTCACAGGGCCAGGGTTCACCCCTCCACTTT.